The entry below describes one TCR beta chain. Original data processing: Reference gene primers were amplified, and this amplification served to estimate nucleated cell counts. TCRdb keeps only in-frame clones here, not all; method: immunoSEQ multiplex PCR. V, J and clone size were drawn from that table, and D and trimming were deduced from the DNA. The table includes tens of thousands of clones, roughly 78% detected once. The data belong to a study of blood T cell repertoires in COVID-19. The germline V and J ends were trimmed by 1 base and 4 bases, with 10 bases remaining between them. Germline CDR1 LGHDT, CDR2 YNNKEL (reference sequence). The CDR3 covers 14 residues.

The V call is TRBV3-1 (or the pseudogene TRBV3-2), the J call TRBJ1-2, with D tentatively TRBD1 (6 bases). Input material: peripheral blood. The TCR was taken from a woman aged 80 or older with acute or convalescent COVID-19. The CDR3 nucleotides read TGTGCCAGCAGCCAAGTTGAAGGGGGCTATGGCTACACCTTC. As protein: CASSQVEGGYGYTF.